This entry lists 27 T cell receptor beta chains sequenced from one sample in a study of blood T cell repertoires in COVID-19. Clones were sequenced by immunoSEQ multiplex PCR, and TCRdb holds only the in-frame ones, with some missing. In the table there are 25,000 to 35,000 clones, 60% to 80% of which are singletons. The sample comprised peripheral blood. All receptors derive from a boy under 10 years old with active or convalescent COVID-19.

The J gene is TRBJ2-5, the V gene TRBV7-6, with D unresolved. Trimming shortened V by 5 bases and J by 5 bases, and 9 bases separated the two germline ends. The length of the CDR3 is 12 residues. Germline V gene data show CDR1 as SGHVS and CDR2 as FNYEAQ. CDR3 DNA sequence: TGTGCCAGCAGCACTGTCTTCGAGACCCAGTACTTC. Amino acid sequence: CASSTVFETQYF.

The chain recombines TRBV10-3 with TRBJ2-1; TRBD2 might be the D (6 bases). This CDR3 has 14 amino acids. Germline CDR1 ENHRY, CDR2 SYGVKD. Trimming removed 8 bases at V and 5 bases at J, with 16 bases between. CDR3 protein: CAICGLASHNEQFF. CDR3 nucleotides: TGTGCCATCTGTGGGCTAGCGTCCCACAATGAGCAGTTCTTC.

The chain employs TRBV12-3 or TRBV12-4 and TRBJ2-5; tentative D call: TRBD2 (5 bases). Trimming removed 3 bases from V and 5 bases from J, with 10 bases in between. This CDR3 has 13 residues. CDR3 sequence reads: CASSFGGGETQYF. The CDR3 region has the DNA TGTGCCAGCAGTTTCGGCGGCGGGGAGACCCAGTACTTC.

At least ten counts were recorded for this clone. The gene calls are TRBV6-1 and TRBJ2-5; 7 bases align to TRBD2. CDR3 length equals 16 residues. Germline CDR1 reads MNHNS; CDR2 reads SASEGT. Trimming at V came to 2 bases and at J to 0 bases, leaving 6 bases not matched to a gene. CDR3 protein: CASSERRGKYQETQYF. The CDR3 region has the DNA TGTGCCAGCAGTGAACGGCGGGGGAAGTACCAAGAGACCCAGTACTTC.

This chain connects TRBV5-6 to TRBJ1-6; 8 bases agree with TRBD1. After removal of 0 bases from V and 7 bases from J, the junction contained 9 bases not matched to a gene. Germline loops: CDR1 SGHDT, CDR2 YYEEEE. The CDR3 consists of 17 residues. The CDR3 region is CASSLGQGAVRNSPLHF. The DNA of the CDR3 is TGTGCCAGCAGCTTGGGGCAGGGGGCGGTAAGGAATTCACCCCTCCACTTT.

V gene TRBV2 combines with J gene TRBJ1-4; D is uncertain. Germline CDR1 and CDR2: SNHLY and FYNNEI. The CDR3 has 15 amino acids. V was cut by 5 bases and J by 3 bases, with 13 bases left in between. The CDR3 region is CASSRRETANEKLFF. The DNA for the CDR3 is TGTGCCAGCAGTCGGCGGGAGACGGCTAATGAAAAACTGTTTTTT.

This clone was counted a few times. A junction boundary mismatches the germline segment, possibly from a read error. The CDR3: CASTVAGGVNEQFF. Here the CDR3 DNA reads TGTGCCAGCACCGTAGCGGGAGGGGTCAATGAGCAGTTCTTC. The rearrangement links TRBV9 to TRBJ2-1; the match to TRBD2 covers 11 bases. This CDR3 is built from 14 residues. CDR1 and CDR2 from the germline V gene are SGDLS and YYNGEE.

CDR3 sequence reads: CASSLDPGNGYTF. Here the CDR3 DNA reads TGTGCCAGCAGTTTAGATCCCGGGAATGGCTACACCTTC. The rearrangement links TRBV12-3 or TRBV12-4 to TRBJ1-2; D is undetermined. The CDR3 is 13 residues long. The ends were cut back, 1 base at V and 6 bases at J, with 9 bases in the middle.

A remark on this clone: At one end, the junction sequence differs from germline, possibly due to a read error. The rearrangement uses TRBV24-1 and TRBJ1-1; the D gene is possibly TRBD1 (5 bases). The CDR3 spans 14 residues. Germline CDR1 reads KGHDR; CDR2 reads SFDVKD. Here the CDR3 DNA reads TGTGCCACCAGTGACCCACGGGGGAACGCTGAAGCTTTCTTT. Protein: CATSDPRGNAEAFF.

The genes are TRBV11-2 and TRBJ2-1; 7 bases match TRBD2. This CDR3 has 14 residues. V was pared by 4 bases and J by 8 bases, with 8 bases of the junction left unmatched. CDR1 and CDR2 from the germline V gene are SGHAT and FQNNGV. The DNA for the CDR3 is TGTGCCAGCAGCTCGGCGGGAGCGGGCTATGAGCAGTTCTTC. Translating it yields CASSSAGAGYEQFF.

The sample holds one count of this clone. This chain joins TRBV7-9 and TRBJ1-5, with 8 positions matching TRBD1. This CDR3 has 15 residues. With V trimmed by 4 bases and J by 5 bases, 7 bases remained unmatched. The germline CDR1 and CDR2 sequences are SEHNR and FQNEAQ (reference sequence). CDR3 protein: CASSSDGTGYQPQHF. CDR3 coding DNA: TGTGCCAGCAGCTCAGACGGGACAGGATATCAGCCCCAGCATTTT.

The rearrangement uses TRBV19 and TRBJ2-2; D might be TRBD2 (6 bases). The CDR3 consists of 14 residues. V was clipped by 6 bases and J by 5 bases, with 13 bases between them. Germline CDR1 LNHDA, CDR2 SQIVND (reference sequence). CDR3 bases: TGTGCCAGTAGCCCCACCGGAGGGACCGGGGAGCTGTTTTTT. This translates into CASSPTGGTGELFF.

The chain links TRBV10-3 to TRBJ1-6, with D possibly being TRBD1 (6 bases). Germline V CDR1 and CDR2: ENHRY, SYGVKD. V was cut by 0 bases and J by 9 bases, with 12 bases left in between. The CDR3 contains 15 residues. The CDR3 loop is CAISESGGDTSPLHF. The CDR3 DNA follows: TGTGCCATCAGTGAGTCGGGAGGGGACACTTCACCCCTCCACTTT.

J is TRBJ2-5 and V is TRBV18; maybe TRBD2 (6 bases). CDR1 KGHSH and CDR2 LQKENI come from the germline V gene. With 3 bases removed from V and 1 base from J, the gap between germline ends came to 6 bases. The CDR3 consists of 13 residues. CDR3 DNA: TGTGCCAGCTCACCGGGACTCCAAGAGACCCAGTACTTC. As protein: CASSPGLQETQYF.

This chain uses TRBV13 with TRBJ2-1; D is possibly TRBD2 (5 bases). V was trimmed by 8 bases and J by 8 bases, leaving 13 bases between them. The CDR3 contains 12 residues. Germline CDR1 and CDR2: PRHDT and FYEKMQ (reference sequence). This CDR3 is CASPLKRDEQFF. The CDR3 DNA reads as TGTGCCAGCCCCTTGAAGAGGGATGAGCAGTTCTTC.

The J gene is TRBJ2-1, the V gene TRBV5-1; 8 nucleotides line up with TRBD1. This CDR3 region has 16 residues. V lost 4 bases and J lost 2; bases outside the gene matches: 8. Per the germline V gene, CDR1 is SGHRS and CDR2 is YFSETQ. Here the CDR3 DNA reads TGCGCCAGCAGCCAGACAGGGGTAGGCCCCTACAATGAGCAGTTCTTC. Amino acid sequence: CASSQTGVGPYNEQFF.

The rearrangement links TRBV19 to TRBJ2-7; 10 nucleotides align to TRBD1. Germline V CDR1 and CDR2: LNHDA, SQIVND (reference sequence). CDR3 size: 15 residues. V shed 6 bases and J 3 bases; nucleotides not matched to a gene: 8. Here the CDR3 reads CASSRGTGVFYEQYF. CDR3 nucleotide sequence: TGTGCCAGTAGCCGAGGGACAGGGGTCTTCTACGAGCAGTACTTC.

The chain has TRBV18 and TRBJ1-2; 7 bases align to TRBD1. CDR1 KGHSH and CDR2 LQKENI come from the germline V gene. The CDR3 length is 16 residues. V lost 3 bases, J lost 8 bases, and 15 bases stayed unmatched. This CDR3 reads CASSPYPGQLPEGYTF. CDR3 bases: TGTGCCAGCTCACCGTACCCGGGACAGCTGCCTGAGGGCTACACCTTC.

The rearrangement uses TRBV6-2 or TRBV6-3 and TRBJ1-1, with 7 bases lining up with TRBD1. V dropped 5 bases and J dropped 7; count of bases not matched to a gene: 4. Per germline, CDR1 MNHEY and CDR2 SVGEGT. This CDR3 region has 12 residues. In DNA form, the CDR3 reads TGTGCCAGCAGTCCCTACAGGGGTGAAGCTTTCTTT. The encoded protein is CASSPYRGEAFF.

This clone was detected only a few times. CDR3 sequence (DNA): TGTGCCAGCTCTAGGGACAGTAATGAAAAACTGTTTTTT. Translated: CASSRDSNEKLFF. The chain recombines TRBV18 with TRBJ1-4; 7 nucleotides match TRBD1. Per germline, CDR1 KGHSH and CDR2 LQKENI. The junction had 2 bases not matched to a gene; V was cut back by 6 bases and J by 4 bases. The CDR3 sequence is 13 residues long.

This clone came up a few times. The chain recombines TRBV7-8 with TRBJ2-4; D is ambiguous. Trimming removed 3 bases at V and 1 base at J, with 19 bases between. This CDR3 has 18 amino acids. CDR1 SGHVS and CDR2 FQNEAQ come from the germline V gene. CDR3 region: CASSLSSSGLMAKNIQYF. As DNA, the CDR3 is TGTGCCAGCAGCTTGTCCTCGTCCGGGTTGATGGCCAAAAACATTCAGTACTTC.

The chain couples TRBV15 to TRBJ1-2; no clear D. With 0 bases removed from V and 1 base from J, the gap between germline ends came to 15 bases. Germline loops: CDR1 LNHNV, CDR2 YYDKDF (reference sequence). The length of the CDR3 is 17 residues. As DNA, the CDR3 is TGTGCCACCAGCAGAGATAGAGGGATGGCCTTTAACTATGGCTACACCTTC. Its protein is CATSRDRGMAFNYGYTF.

The chain employs TRBV18 and TRBJ1-2; no clear D. V shed 3 bases and J shed 7 bases, with 18 bases lying between them. The CDR3 spans 15 residues. The germline gives CDR1 KGHSH, CDR2 LQKENI. CDR3 region: CASSPAGGERSGYTF. CDR3 in DNA: TGTGCCAGCTCACCCGCGGGTGGGGAACGAAGTGGCTACACCTTC.

This chain uses TRBV6-6 with TRBJ1-3, with D perhaps TRBD1 (5 bases). CDR3 size: 14 residues. The germline V and J ends were trimmed by 4 bases and 4 bases, with 11 bases remaining between them. Germline V gene sequence: CDR1 MNHNY, CDR2 SVGAGI (reference sequence). This chain's CDR3 is CASSLRTLGNTIYF. CDR3 bases: TGTGCCAGCAGTTTAAGGACATTAGGAAACACCATATATTTT.

The chain joins TRBV24-1 to TRBJ1-1; 10 bases align to TRBD1. Germline lookup yields CDR1 KGHDR and CDR2 SFDVKD. The CDR3 spans 19 residues. After removal of 9 bases from V and 0 bases from J, the junction contained 18 bases not matched to a gene. In nucleotides, the CDR3 is TGTGCCACCCCCCGACTCCTTTTTGACAGGGGGCGAGTGAACACTGAAGCTTTCTTT. This encodes CATPRLLFDRGRVNTEAFF.

This clone showed up just once. The V call is TRBV7-9, the J call TRBJ2-5; 8 bases map to TRBD1. The CDR3 consists of 15 residues. J was trimmed by 2 bases and V by 7 bases; bases with no gene match: 9. From germline, CDR1 is SEHNR and CDR2 FQNEAQ (reference sequence). CDR3 nucleotide sequence: TGTGCCAGCAATCGTCGTTACAGGGGGCAAGAGACCCAGTACTTC. Its translation: CASNRRYRGQETQYF.

The chain recombines TRBV5-6 with TRBJ1-3; D is possibly TRBD1 (5 bases). The CDR3 has 17 residues. Germline V gene lookup returns CDR1 SGHDT and CDR2 YYEEEE. V lost 3 bases, J lost 2 bases, and 18 bases lay in between. The CDR3 reads CASSSGTLSWAGNTIYF. The CDR3 DNA reads as TGTGCCAGCAGCTCCGGGACTCTTTCGTGGGCTGGAAACACCATATATTTT.